This entry is about one T cell receptor beta chain. Its antigen is unidentified. The junction departs from the called germline gene at one end, perhaps through a read error. The CDR3 sequence is 15 residues long. In germline, CDR1 is MNHEY, CDR2 SVGAGI. TCRdb recomputed calls from the 5' RACE reads with MiXCR, one row per CDR3 protein. This table has approximately 60,000 distinct CDR3 sequences, around 28% appearing once. Memory CD4+ T cells were sorted as CD4+CD45RO+CD25- cells. General observations from the study: In terms of TCR gene usage, tumor memory CD4+ T cells clustered together with blood and lymph node memory CD4+ cells, as well as with lymph node naive CD4+ cells. Tumor-infiltrating Treg TCR alpha and beta sequences overlapped most with tumor naive CD4+ T cells, then blood naive.

Specimen: tumor-infiltrating memory CD4+ T cells sorted from the breast tumor. Sample subset: memory CD4+ T cells, CD4+CD45RO+CD25-. The TCR originated in a female donor with breast cancer. The genes are TRBV6-5 and TRBJ1-3, with D perhaps matching TRBD1 (6 bases). The CDR3 DNA is TGTGCCAGCAGTTTTCAGGGGAATGCTGGAAGCACCATATATTTT. Translation: CASSFQGNAGSTIYF.